What follows are 23 T cell receptor beta chains derived from one specimen sequenced in a study of T cells in Graves' hyperthyroidism and ophthalmopathy. Amplified TCR beta CDR3 regions came from RNA transcripts. First-round RT-PCR targeting the TCR CDR3 was performed with the HTBI primer set. TCRdb independently ran MiXCR on the multiplex PCR reads; one entry per CDR3 protein. The profile shows more than 500,000 distinct CDR3 sequences, around 15% of them singletons. Sample: blood. Receptor source: a woman younger than 45 with Graves' hyperthyroidism.

The chain couples TRBV29-1 to TRBJ2-1; D call uncertain. This CDR3 region has 13 residues. Germline V lookup: CDR1 SQVTM, CDR2 ANQGSEA. Trimming pared 4 bases from V and 1 base from J, leaving 8 bases between. This CDR3 reads CSVVPDSYNEQFF. The CDR3 DNA sequence: TGCAGCGTTGTGCCCGATTCCTACAATGAGCAGTTCTTC.

This clonotype has at least ten counts. The V and J genes are TRBV2 and TRBJ1-5; no reliable D call. Trimming cost V 8 bases and J 4 bases, with 15 bases left between them. CDR3 length equals 14 residues. CDR1 SNHLY and CDR2 FYNNEI come from the germline V gene. CDR3 in DNA: TGTGCCAGCCGAGGACTCAAAGGAAATCAGCCCCAGCATTTT. It codes for CASRGLKGNQPQHF.

The V gene is TRBV3-1, the J gene TRBJ1-1; 7 positions match TRBD1. V shed 7 bases and J 6 bases; nucleotides not matched to a gene: 5. The CDR3 loop spans 12 amino acids. The germline V gene has CDR1 LGHDT and CDR2 YNNKEL (reference sequence). CDR3 sequence reads: CASKTGAAEAFF. For the CDR3, the DNA is TGTGCCAGCAAAACAGGGGCCGCTGAAGCTTTCTTT. Supplemented by reference TRBV3-1 and TRBJ1-1, the full variable domain reads DTAVSQTPKYLVTQMGNDKSIKCEQNLGHDTMYWYKQDSKKFLKIMFSYNNKELIINETVPNRFSPKSPDKAHLNLHINSLELGDSAVYFCASKTGAAEAFFGQGTRLTVV.

This clonotype was seen many times. The rearrangement uses TRBV2 and TRBJ2-1; D unresolved. The V end was cut by 5 bases, the J end by 0 bases, with 11 bases between. This CDR3 region has 15 residues. CDR1 SNHLY and CDR2 FYNNEI come from the germline V gene. The CDR3 spells CASSLSLFSYNEQFF. The CDR3 DNA reads as TGTGCCAGCAGTCTTAGCCTATTCTCCTACAATGAGCAGTTCTTC.

In this sample, this clonotype turned up a few times. The genes are TRBV28 and TRBJ1-6, with 8 bases that match TRBD1. CDR1 and CDR2 from the germline V gene are MDHEN and SYDVKM. The J segment lost 0 bases and the V segment lost 4 bases, leaving 5 bases of the junction unmatched. The CDR3 is made up of 17 amino acids. CDR3 sequence reads: CASSSGQGGSYNSPLHF. The DNA of the CDR3 is TGTGCCAGCAGTTCCGGACAGGGAGGCTCCTATAATTCACCCCTCCACTTT.

The chain employs TRBV7-9 and TRBJ2-7; 11 nucleotides align to TRBD2. The CDR3 sequence is 18 residues long. From germline, CDR1 is SEHNR and CDR2 FQNEAQ (reference sequence). The ends lost 0 bases at V and 4 bases at J; junction bases unmatched: 11. The CDR3 sequence is CASSLALAGASNKYEQYF. CDR3 bases: TGTGCCAGCAGCTTAGCACTAGCGGGAGCGTCAAATAAATACGAGCAGTACTTC.

This clonotype was recorded many times. The V and J genes are TRBV20-1 and TRBJ1-1; TRBD1 is a possible D gene (6 bases). V was pared by 3 bases and J by 4 bases, with 15 bases between. Germline V gives CDR1 DFQATT, CDR2 SNEGSKA (reference sequence). The CDR3 consists of 14 residues. Here the CDR3 DNA reads TGCAGTGCTAGGGACAGTCTCTTCAGCACTGAAGCTTTCTTT. It encodes CSARDSLFSTEAFF.

The sample holds many counts of this clonotype. The CDR3 loop is CASAIGQQETQYF. In nucleotides, the CDR3 is TGTGCCAGCGCTATAGGGCAGCAAGAGACCCAGTACTTC. The gene calls are TRBV2 and TRBJ2-5, with D uncertain. Looked up from germline, CDR1 is SNHLY and CDR2 is FYNNEI. Trimming cost V 8 bases and J 2 bases, with 12 bases left between them. This CDR3 is built from 13 residues.

This clonotype was counted ten times or more. The CDR3 DNA reads TGTGCCAGCAGGGCCGAGCCGACTGGAAACACCATATATTTT. This sequence encodes CASRAEPTGNTIYF. The chain combines TRBV2 with TRBJ1-3; no definite D call. CDR1 is SNHLY and CDR2 is FYNNEI in the germline V gene. Trimming removed 6 bases from V and 2 bases from J, with 11 bases in between. This CDR3 is built from 14 residues. The full variable domain, in which reference TRBV2 and TRBJ1-3 provide the parts outside the CDR3, is EPEVTQTPSHQVTQMGQEVILRCVPISNHLYFYWYRQILGQKVEFLVSFYNNEISEKSEIFDDQFSVERPDGSNFTLKIRSTKLEDSAMYFCASRAEPTGNTIYFGEGSWLTVV.

This clonotype was detected ten times or more. The chain employs TRBV27 and TRBJ2-3; D uncertain. V shed 10 bases and J shed 8 bases, with 13 bases lying between them. Germline V CDR1 and CDR2: MNHEY, SMNVEV (reference sequence). The length of the CDR3 is 11 residues. In DNA, the CDR3 is TGTGCCACCGGAGCCCCGCCTACGCAGTATTTT. This gives the protein CATGAPPTQYF.

Many counts were recorded for this clonotype. V gene TRBV2 combines with J gene TRBJ1-4; no reliable D call. The CDR3 has 13 amino acids. Per germline, CDR1 SNHLY and CDR2 FYNNEI. V was cut by 4 bases and J by 7 bases, with 10 bases left in between. The DNA for the CDR3 is TGTGCCAGCAGTGCGATGGAGGGTGAAAAACTGTTTTTT. Translation: CASSAMEGEKLFF.

This clonotype was observed a handful of times. This rearrangement joins TRBV20-1 to TRBJ2-3; 9 bases agree with TRBD2. Germline V lookup: CDR1 DFQATT, CDR2 SNEGSKA (reference sequence). The CDR3 covers 14 residues. V shed 3 bases and J 1 base; nucleotides not matched to a gene: 2. The DNA of the CDR3 is TGCAGTGCTAGTGAGCGGGGGGGCACAGATACGCAGTATTTT. Its translation: CSASERGGTDTQYF.

This clonotype was detected a few times. DNA of the CDR3: TGTGCCAGCAGTTACCAATCTGGGGCCAACGTCCTGACTTTC. Protein product: CASSYQSGANVLTF. The chain has TRBV6-2 or TRBV6-3 and TRBJ2-6; D uncertain. V lost 2 bases and J lost 1, with 3 bases in between. In germline, CDR1 is MNHEY, CDR2 SVGEGT. CDR3 size: 14 residues.

This clonotype was observed many times. CDR3 sequence reads: CASSGMERSGTRAGNTIYF. CDR3 in DNA: TGCGCCAGCAGCGGGATGGAACGTTCCGGGACTAGGGCTGGAAACACCATATATTTT. This rearrangement joins TRBV5-1 to TRBJ1-3; TRBD1 is a possible D gene (5 bases). The V end was cut by 4 bases, the J end by 2 bases, with 25 bases between. Germline CDR1 is SGHRS and CDR2 is YFSETQ. There are 19 residues in the CDR3.

The CDR3 DNA reads as TGTGCCAGCAGCCAAGGTACAATAATTCCCTCGACAGGGTGGAACAATCAGCCCCAGCATTTT. Encoded protein: CASSQGTIIPSTGWNNQPQHF. This chain links TRBV3-1 with TRBJ1-5; 7 bases align to TRBD1. Germline lookup yields CDR1 LGHDT and CDR2 YNNKEL (reference sequence). The junction had 21 bases not matched to a gene; V was cut back by 1 base and J by 3 bases. This CDR3 region has 21 residues.

This clonotype was recorded at least ten times. The rearrangement joins TRBV2 to TRBJ1-1; D remains unclear. This CDR3 has 13 residues. Trimming removed 3 bases from V and 8 bases from J, with 13 bases in between. In germline, CDR1 is SNHLY, CDR2 FYNNEI. CDR3 in DNA: TGTGCCAGCAGTGACGGGAAGAACAGAGAAGCTTTCTTT. Translation gives CASSDGKNREAFF.

The chain links TRBV27 to TRBJ2-5; TRBD1 matches at 9 bases. Germline CDR1 is MNHEY and CDR2 is SMNVEV (reference sequence). Unmatched junction bases numbered 10, after V lost 0 bases and J lost 5 bases. This CDR3 is built from 17 residues. DNA of the CDR3: TGTGCCAGCAGTTTATCGAGGGACAGGGTTGGCTGGGAGACCCAGTACTTC. Translated: CASSLSRDRVGWETQYF.

This clonotype was seen at least ten times. V is TRBV12-3 or TRBV12-4 and J is TRBJ1-1; TRBD1 might be the D (5 bases). Between the trimmed V and J ends, which lost 6 bases and 4 bases, there was a span of 12 bases. The CDR3 extends over 13 amino acids. The CDR3 nucleotides read TGTGCCAGCAGCTTAACAGGAAGCACTGAAGCTTTCTTT. This sequence encodes CASSLTGSTEAFF.

This clonotype has only a few counts. The rearrangement uses TRBV6-5 and TRBJ1-2; 9 bases fit TRBD1. The V gene's germline CDR1 is MNHEY and CDR2 SVGAGI. The V gene end was trimmed by 0 bases and the J gene end by 6 bases; junction bases not matched to a gene: 11. The CDR3 runs 17 residues. CDR3 DNA: TGTGCCAGCAGTTACTCGGGGACAGGGTACGGGATAGATGGCTACACCTTC. Translating gives CASSYSGTGYGIDGYTF.

This chain joins TRBV29-1 and TRBJ2-4, with D uncertain. In germline, CDR1 is SQVTM, CDR2 ANQGSEA. The ends were cut back, 7 bases at V and 0 bases at J, with 4 bases in the middle. The CDR3 sequence is 11 residues long. The CDR3 bases are TGCAGCGCTGTAGCCAAAAACATTCAGTACTTC. It yields the protein CSAVAKNIQYF.

Details on this clonotype: A read error is possible here, since a much larger clone lies one base away. No conserved phenylalanine or tryptophan ends this CDR3, so it is likely a read error. The CDR3 region has the DNA TGTGCCTGGAGTCGCCTACTAGATTCACCCCTCCACTTG. Amino acids: CAWSRLLDSPLHL. V gene TRBV30 combines with J gene TRBJ1-6, with D unclear. There are 13 residues in the CDR3. V lost 2 bases, J lost 8 bases, and 10 bases lay in between. CDR1 is GTSNPN and CDR2 is SVGIG in the germline V gene (reference sequence).

This clonotype was counted a few times. The chain is built from TRBV5-8 and TRBJ1-4, with D unclear. The ends were cut back, 2 bases at V and 2 bases at J, with 7 bases in the middle. The CDR3 is made up of 14 amino acids. Germline V gene sequence: CDR1 SGHTS, CDR2 YDEGEE. CDR3: CASSFPGTNEKLFF. In DNA, the CDR3 is TGTGCCAGCAGCTTCCCCGGGACTAATGAAAAACTGTTTTTT.

This rearrangement joins TRBV7-2 to TRBJ2-7; 9 bases match TRBD2. Unmatched junction bases numbered 5, after V lost 2 bases and J lost 3 bases. Germline V gene data show CDR1 as SGHTA and CDR2 as FQGNSA. CDR3 size: 15 residues. The CDR3 sequence: CASSLKAGGFYEQYF. For the CDR3, the DNA is TGTGCCAGCAGCTTAAAAGCGGGAGGCTTCTACGAGCAGTACTTC.